This passage covers 21 T cell receptor beta chains from one sample sequenced in a study of T cell repertoires in cytomegalovirus infection. A single record per CDR3 protein comes from TCRdb applying MiXCR to the reads. The sample holds hundreds of thousands of distinct CDR3 sequences, roughly 24% seen once. What was sequenced was CD8+ T cells from PBMCs. The receptors were sampled from a human donor in good health (CMV status not recorded). Some clones in this sample may be carry-over from other donors' samples.

In this sample, this clonotype turned up many times. V usage is TRBV23-1 and J usage is TRBJ2-2; TRBD2 is a possible D gene (5 bases). TRBV23-1 is an ORF for which the function is uncertain. V lost 10 bases, J lost 0 bases, and 15 bases lay in between. This CDR3 region has 15 residues. Here the CDR3 reads CATGRGRSNTGELFF. The CDR3 DNA reads TGCGCCACAGGAAGAGGGCGGTCGAACACCGGGGAGCTGTTTTTT.

V is TRBV4-1 and J is TRBJ2-3; D might be TRBD1 (6 bases). Germline CDR1 MGHRA, CDR2 YSYEKL. V lost 3 bases to trimming and J lost 4 bases, with 11 bases between them. This CDR3 contains 14 residues. This CDR3 is CASSQVDRSDTQYF. The DNA of the CDR3 is TGCGCCAGCAGCCAGGTTGACAGGTCAGATACGCAGTATTTT.

This clonotype turned up a few times. The chain uses TRBV5-1 and TRBJ1-1, with D perhaps TRBD1 (6 bases). There are 13 residues in the CDR3. The germline V gene encodes CDR1 SGHRS and CDR2 YFSETQ. V was pared by 8 bases and J by 3 bases, with 14 bases between. The CDR3: CASSQGPDTEAFF. The CDR3 nucleotides read TGCGCCAGTTCACAGGGTCCGGACACTGAAGCTTTCTTT.

There are many counts of this clonotype. This chain joins TRBV19 and TRBJ2-2; D might be TRBD2 (6 bases). V lost 3 bases, J lost 9 bases, and 14 bases lay in between. The CDR3 totals 14 residues. Germline V lookup: CDR1 LNHDA, CDR2 SQIVND (reference sequence). Here the CDR3 reads CASSIGGAGRELFF. The CDR3 coding sequence is TGTGCCAGTAGTATCGGGGGAGCGGGCCGGGAGCTGTTTTTT. The full variable domain, with the rest looked up from reference TRBV19 and TRBJ2-2, is DGGITQSPKYLFRKEGQNVTLSCEQNLNHDAMYWYRQDPGQGLRLIYYSQIVNDFQKGDIAEGYSVSREKKESFPLTVTSAQKNPTAFYLCASSIGGAGRELFFGEGSRLTVL.

V usage is TRBV9 and J usage is TRBJ2-1, with TRBD2 matching 12 bases. The CDR3 is 16 residues long. Germline V gene sequence: CDR1 SGDLS, CDR2 YYNGEE. With V trimmed by 2 bases and J by 6 bases, 6 bases remained unmatched. Here the CDR3 reads CASSVGTSGGINEQFF. The CDR3 region has the DNA TGTGCCAGCAGCGTCGGCACTAGCGGGGGGATCAATGAGCAGTTCTTC.

This clonotype was detected only a few times. The rearrangement uses TRBV20-1 and TRBJ1-2; 7 bases align to TRBD1. The CDR3 is made up of 17 amino acids. Germline CDR1 and CDR2: DFQATT and SNEGSKA (reference sequence). The CDR3 spells CSPGVRQGRLWGYGYTF. CDR3 nucleotides: TGCAGCCCCGGAGTACGACAGGGACGACTCTGGGGCTATGGCTACACCTTC.

This clonotype was found a few times. The chain joins TRBV7-9 to TRBJ2-3; perhaps TRBD2 as D (6 bases). Germline V gene lookup returns CDR1 SEHNR and CDR2 FQNEAQ (reference sequence). Trimming pared 4 bases from V and 7 bases from J, leaving 21 bases between. The CDR3 has 16 amino acids. CDR3 nucleotide sequence: TGTGCCAGCAGCTCCGGCCGGGGGACCGTTTATAATACGCAGTATTTT. Protein: CASSSGRGTVYNTQYF.

There are a few counts of this clonotype. This rearrangement joins TRBV6-2 or TRBV6-3 to TRBJ1-2; perhaps TRBD1 as D (6 bases). The germline V and J ends were trimmed by 6 bases and 0 bases, with 11 bases remaining between them. The CDR3 spans 14 residues. Germline CDR1 is MNHEY and CDR2 is SVGEGT. The CDR3 reads CASSPGGSNYGYTF. The CDR3 coding sequence is TGTGCCAGCAGCCCGGGGGGCTCTAACTATGGCTACACCTTC.

This clonotype occurred many times. The rearrangement links TRBV7-6 to TRBJ2-4; no firm D call. The CDR3 covers 16 residues. Germline V CDR1 and CDR2: SGHVS, FNYEAQ. V was cut by 5 bases and J by 3 bases, with 17 bases left in between. CDR3 DNA: TGTGCCAGCAGCCCGTCACCCCTTAGGGTCAAAAACATTCAGTACTTC. Translation: CASSPSPLRVKNIQYF.

This clonotype was counted at least ten times. This rearrangement joins TRBV7-2 to TRBJ2-1, with a weak D call TRBD2 (6 bases). V dropped 3 bases and J dropped 5 bases, with 14 bases sitting between them. This CDR3 is 15 amino acids long. Germline CDR1 and CDR2: SGHTA and FQGNSA. CDR3: CASSFGRDLNNEQFF. The CDR3 DNA follows: TGTGCCAGCAGCTTCGGCAGGGACTTAAACAATGAGCAGTTCTTC.

This clonotype was seen a few times. The chain uses TRBV5-4 and TRBJ2-1; TRBD1 matches at 8 bases. CDR1 SGHNT and CDR2 YYREEE come from the germline V gene (reference sequence). CDR3 length: 15 amino acids. V shed 0 bases and J 7 bases; nucleotides not matched to a gene: 6. The chain's CDR3 is CASSLDQGAGNEQFF. CDR3 bases: TGTGCCAGCAGCTTGGATCAGGGGGCGGGGAATGAGCAGTTCTTC.

V is TRBV20-1 and J is TRBJ1-1, with 8 nucleotides matching TRBD1. CDR3 length equals 13 residues. V was pared by 2 bases and J by 5 bases, with 4 bases of the junction left unmatched. Germline CDR1 reads DFQATT; CDR2 reads SNEGSKA (reference sequence). The CDR3 protein is CSARRTGWTEAFF. The DNA for the CDR3 is TGCAGTGCTAGAAGGACAGGGTGGACTGAAGCTTTCTTT.

The V and J genes are TRBV29-1 and TRBJ1-2; tentative D call: TRBD1 (5 bases). V lost 6 bases and J lost 7, with 21 bases in between. The germline V gene encodes CDR1 SQVTM and CDR2 ANQGSEA. The CDR3 extends over 14 amino acids. The CDR3 DNA follows: TGCAGCGTCCAGGCGGGGGGACTCCCGGCTGGCTACACCTTC. Amino acid sequence: CSVQAGGLPAGYTF. Based on the CDR3 plus reference TRBV29-1 and TRBJ1-2, the full variable domain is SAVISQKPSRDICQRGTSLTIQCQVDSQVTMMFWYRQQPGQSLTLIATANQGSEATYESGFVIDKFPISRPNLTFSTLTVSNMSPEDSSIYLCSVQAGGLPAGYTFGSGTRLTVV.

This chain joins TRBV27 and TRBJ2-1; D is uncertain. V dropped 7 bases and J dropped 0 bases, with 16 bases sitting between them. The CDR3 contains 16 residues. CDR1 MNHEY and CDR2 SMNVEV come from the germline V gene (reference sequence). CDR3 coding DNA: TGTGCCAGCACCCCTTCTAGAGCCCACTCCTACAATGAGCAGTTCTTC. Residues: CASTPSRAHSYNEQFF.

The gene calls are TRBV24-1 and TRBJ2-2; D is undetermined. Trimming left V 1 base short and J 3 bases short, with 8 bases between. The CDR3 totals 15 residues. Germline CDR1 reads KGHDR; CDR2 reads SFDVKD. This CDR3 is CATSDLRMDTGELFF. CDR3 DNA sequence: TGTGCCACCAGTGATTTAAGGATGGACACCGGGGAGCTGTTTTTT.

This clonotype was detected ten times or more. This chain connects TRBV7-2 to TRBJ2-1; 9 bases are shared with TRBD2. CDR1 is SGHTA, CDR2 FQGNSA, per germline. Unmatched junction bases numbered 9, after V lost 0 bases and J lost 3 bases. This CDR3 has 18 amino acids. This CDR3 is CASSLANGAGGRYNEQFF. Written as DNA, the CDR3 is TGTGCCAGCAGCTTAGCGAATGGGGCGGGGGGGCGCTACAATGAGCAGTTCTTC. The whole variable domain, remainder taken from reference TRBV7-2 and TRBJ2-1, is GAGVSQSPSNKVTEKGKDVELRCDPISGHTALYWYRQSLGQGLEFLIYFQGNSAPDKSGLPSDRFSAERTGGSVSTLTIQRTQQEDSAVYLCASSLANGAGGRYNEQFFGPGTRLTVL.

As to this clonotype: This may be a read error, as it is one base from a much larger clone. The J gene is TRBJ1-1, the V gene TRBV7-6; unclear D gene. Germline assignment: CDR1 SGHVS and CDR2 FNYEAQ. The V end lost 7 bases, the J end lost 13 bases, and 16 bases lay between the germline ends. The CDR3 contains 11 residues. CDR3 DNA sequence: TGTGCCAGCACCCCCTCGGGCGTAGTTTTCTTT. Translating gives CASTPSGVVFF.

This clonotype was observed a few times. The genes are TRBV10-3 and TRBJ2-7, with TRBD1 matching 9 bases. The CDR3 runs to 15 residues. With 3 bases clipped from V and 3 bases from J, the junction kept 6 bases outside the gene matches. CDR1 ENHRY and CDR2 SYGVKD come from the germline V gene. CDR3 sequence (DNA): TGTGCCATCAGTGATGCGGGACAGGGATTCTACGAGCAGTACGTC. This translates into CAISDAGQGFYEQYV.

The sample holds a few counts of this clonotype. V gene TRBV28 combines with J gene TRBJ2-5; D perhaps matches TRBD2 (7 bases). CDR3 length: 22 residues. V lost 4 bases and J lost 0, with 33 bases in between. Germline V gene data show CDR1 as MDHEN and CDR2 as SYDVKM. The CDR3 loop is CASSSSRGRGEDPPSYQETQYF. The DNA for the CDR3 is TGTGCCAGCAGTTCCTCCCGGGGGAGGGGGGAGGACCCACCCTCATACCAAGAGACCCAGTACTTC.

The sample holds a few counts of this clonotype. The gene calls are TRBV2 and TRBJ2-7, with 8 bases aligning to TRBD1. This CDR3 has 15 amino acids. Trimming removed 1 base from V and 2 bases from J; junction bases left unmatched: 4. Germline assignment: CDR1 SNHLY and CDR2 FYNNEI. CDR3 amino acids: CASSEDRTGTYEQYF. As DNA, the CDR3 is TGTGCCAGCAGTGAAGACAGGACAGGGACCTACGAGCAGTACTTC.

The chain employs TRBV6-6 and TRBJ1-6, with a possible D match to TRBD1 (6 bases). Per the germline V gene, CDR1 is MNHNY and CDR2 is SVGAGI (reference sequence). This CDR3 is built from 17 residues. V was shortened by 0 bases and J by 7 bases, with 16 bases between the two germline ends. The CDR3 DNA reads as TGTGCCAGCAGTTACTCAATGGACAGACCCTGGAATTCACCCCTCCACTTT. Its protein product is CASSYSMDRPWNSPLHF.